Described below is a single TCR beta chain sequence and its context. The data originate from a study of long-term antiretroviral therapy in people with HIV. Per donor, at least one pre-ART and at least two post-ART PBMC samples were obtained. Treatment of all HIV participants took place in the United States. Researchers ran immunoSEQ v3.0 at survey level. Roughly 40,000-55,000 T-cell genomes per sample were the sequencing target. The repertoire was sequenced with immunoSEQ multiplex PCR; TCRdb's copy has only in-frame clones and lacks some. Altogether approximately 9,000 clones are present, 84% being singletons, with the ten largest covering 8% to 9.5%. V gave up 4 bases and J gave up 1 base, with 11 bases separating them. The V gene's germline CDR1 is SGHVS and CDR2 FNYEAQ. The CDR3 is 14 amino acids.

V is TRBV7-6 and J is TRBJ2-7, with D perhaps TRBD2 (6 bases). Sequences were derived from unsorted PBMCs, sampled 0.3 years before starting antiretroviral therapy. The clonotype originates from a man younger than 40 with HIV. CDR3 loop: CASSSGLQSYEQYF. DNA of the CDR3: TGTGCCAGCAGCTCCGGACTACAGTCCTACGAGCAGTACTTC.